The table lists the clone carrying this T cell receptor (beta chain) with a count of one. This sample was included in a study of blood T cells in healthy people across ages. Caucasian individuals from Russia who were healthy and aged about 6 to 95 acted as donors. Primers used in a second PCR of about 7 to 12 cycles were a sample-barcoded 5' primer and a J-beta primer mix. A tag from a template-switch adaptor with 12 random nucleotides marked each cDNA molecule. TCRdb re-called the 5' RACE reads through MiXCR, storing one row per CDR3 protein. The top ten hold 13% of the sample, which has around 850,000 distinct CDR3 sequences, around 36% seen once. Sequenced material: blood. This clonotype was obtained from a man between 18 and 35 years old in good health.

The CDR3 protein is CASSVLGLAGTSDNEQFF. CDR3 DNA: TGTGCCAGCAGCGTACTTGGACTAGCGGGAACCTCTGACAATGAGCAGTTCTTC. The chain carries TRBV9 and TRBJ2-1; 12 positions match TRBD2. Germline CDR1 is SGDLS and CDR2 is YYNGEE. CDR3 size: 18 residues. With 1 base clipped from V and 5 bases from J, the junction kept 10 bases outside the gene matches.